This T cell receptor beta chain was recorded in a study of blood T cell repertoires in COVID-19. This clone was counted only a few times. In the original analysis: Amplification with reference gene primers provided the estimates of nucleated cell counts. The data were produced by immunoSEQ multiplex PCR, yet TCRdb's version contains in-frame clones alone and is incomplete. The DNA was the basis for D and trimming; V, J and clone size are from that table. The sample includes approximately 300,000 clones, 80% to 90% of them seen just once. Sequenced input: PBMCs or T cells enriched from blood (not recorded which). The sequence was obtained from a woman under 30 who had recovered from COVID-19.

CDR3 protein: CSASSPGGAGAFF. As DNA, the CDR3 is TGCAGTGCTAGTAGTCCAGGGGGCGCCGGGGCTTTCTTT. This rearrangement joins TRBV20-1 to TRBJ1-1, with 8 bases aligning to TRBD1. The V gene's germline CDR1 is DFQATT and CDR2 SNEGSKA (reference sequence). V dropped 3 bases and J dropped 11; count of bases not matched to a gene: 11. The CDR3 covers 13 residues.